The clone carrying this T cell receptor beta chain was seen at least ten times. Unique molecular identifiers featured in how the TCRbeta library was prepared. TCRdb called the PCR reads again in MiXCR, with one record for every CDR3 protein. The sample consists of over 550,000 distinct CDR3 sequences, about 11% of them appearing once. The sample belongs to a study of T-cell reconstitution after alpha-beta-depleted transplantation in children. CDR1 and CDR2 (germline): SEHNR, FQNEAQ (reference sequence). The V end was cut by 1 base, the J end by 4 bases, with 8 bases between. CDR3 length: 14 amino acids.

The source was PBMCs from the stem cell graft donor, collected from the stem cell graft. This sequence joins TRBV7-9 and TRBJ1-3; TRBD1 is a possible D gene (5 bases). This sequence was found in a human donor who donated a stem cell graft to a child with acute myeloid leukemia. As DNA, the CDR3 is TGTGCCAGCAGCTTAGGACAGTTGGGAAACACCATATATTTT. As protein: CASSLGQLGNTIYF.